A single sample is the source of the 28 T cell receptor beta chains below, sequenced in a study of blood T cell repertoires in COVID-19. Assay used: immunoSEQ multiplex PCR; TCRdb lists only in-frame clones, some missing. The sample consists of 150,000 to 200,000 clones, 88% of them appearing once. The sample was PBMCs or T cells enriched from blood (not recorded which). These receptors were obtained from a woman under 30 who had recovered from COVID-19.

The J gene is TRBJ1-2, the V gene TRBV10-3; D is unresolved. Germline V gives CDR1 ENHRY, CDR2 SYGVKD. The CDR3 consists of 11 residues. Trimming removed 4 bases at V and 6 bases at J, with 6 bases between. CDR3 sequence (DNA): TGTGCCATCAGTGCCGGGGATGGCTACACCTTC. This encodes CAISAGDGYTF.

The chain carries TRBV5-1 and TRBJ2-5; 9 bases agree with TRBD2. CDR1 is SGHRS, CDR2 YFSETQ, per germline. Unmatched junction bases numbered 2, after V lost 1 base and J lost 4 bases. The CDR3 runs to 14 residues. For the CDR3, the DNA is TGCGCCAGCAGCTTGTCGCGGGGGGGAGAGACCCAGTACTTC. Amino acids: CASSLSRGGETQYF.

The rearrangement joins TRBV3-1 (or the pseudogene TRBV3-2) to TRBJ1-5, with a possible D match to TRBD1 (5 bases). This CDR3 is 13 amino acids long. Germline CDR1 reads LGHDT; CDR2 reads YNNKEL (reference sequence). Deletions cut 1 base from V and 8 bases from J, with 9 bases between. CDR3 residues: CASSQAGGKPQHF. As DNA, the CDR3 is TGTGCCAGCAGCCAAGCCGGGGGGAAGCCCCAGCATTTT.

The CDR3, as DNA: TGTGCCAGCAGCCAGAACAGGGTTCCGTCCTACGAGCAGTACTTC. It codes for CASSQNRVPSYEQYF. The rearrangement uses TRBV11-2 and TRBJ2-7, with a weak D call TRBD1 (6 bases). V was clipped by 5 bases and J by 1 base, with 15 bases between them. Germline V gene lookup returns CDR1 SGHAT and CDR2 FQNNGV. The CDR3 covers 15 residues.

The V call is TRBV5-6, the J call TRBJ2-2; D is undetermined. Trimming removed 1 base from V and 6 bases from J, with 7 bases in between. Looked up from germline, CDR1 is SGHDT and CDR2 is YYEEEE. The CDR3 runs 13 residues. The CDR3 sequence: CASSLLLAGELFF. For the CDR3, the DNA is TGTGCCAGCAGCTTGCTCCTTGCCGGGGAGCTGTTTTTT.

The chain recombines TRBV27 with TRBJ2-7; D uncertain. The CDR3 totals 13 residues. In germline, CDR1 is MNHEY, CDR2 SMNVEV (reference sequence). Trimming stripped 4 bases from V and 2 bases from J, with 9 bases between. The CDR3 region has the DNA TGTGCCAGCAGTTGGTCCCCAGCCTACGAGCAGTACTTC. This sequence encodes CASSWSPAYEQYF.

The rearrangement links TRBV7-3 to TRBJ1-1; 9 bases match TRBD1. V trimming: 5 bases; J trimming: 2 bases; junction bases outside the gene matches: 6. The CDR3 extends over 15 amino acids. Germline CDR1 and CDR2: SGHTA and FQGTGA. CDR3: CASSRTGDFNTEAFF. The DNA for the CDR3 is TGTGCCAGCAGCCGGACAGGGGATTTTAACACTGAAGCTTTCTTT.

This chain uses TRBV4-3 with TRBJ2-7; 9 nucleotides match TRBD1. The CDR3 length is 12 residues. V trimming: 3 bases; J trimming: 9 bases; junction bases outside the gene matches: 3. The germline CDR1 and CDR2 sequences are LGHNA and YSLEER. In DNA form, the CDR3 reads TGCGCCAGCAGCCAGGGACAGGGTGGGCAGTACTTC. Translated, it gives CASSQGQGGQYF.

The chain combines TRBV10-1 with TRBJ1-1, with D perhaps TRBD1 (6 bases). The CDR3 totals 12 residues. Per germline, CDR1 WNHNN and CDR2 SYGVQD (reference sequence). Trimming stripped 4 bases from V and 5 bases from J, with 8 bases between. The CDR3 sequence: CASSGGQTEAFF. The CDR3 region has the DNA TGCGCCAGCAGTGGGGGGCAAACTGAAGCTTTCTTT.

The chain links TRBV27 to TRBJ2-7; D is ambiguous. Trimming removed 8 bases from V and 0 bases from J, with 20 bases in between. Germline V gives CDR1 MNHEY, CDR2 SMNVEV (reference sequence). The CDR3 runs 16 residues. The CDR3 region has the DNA TGTGCCAGCGCCCCCCCTAGAAGAACGGGCTCCTACGAGCAGTACTTC. Translation gives CASAPPRRTGSYEQYF.

The rearrangement links TRBV5-1 to TRBJ2-5; TRBD2 matches 9 bases. Germline assignment: CDR1 SGHRS and CDR2 YFSETQ. V gave up 4 bases and J gave up 5 bases; unmatched junction bases: 6. The length of the CDR3 is 14 residues. The CDR3 DNA reads TGCGCCAGCAGCCCCCCGACTAGCGGTGAGACCCAGTACTTC. This translates into CASSPPTSGETQYF.

This rearrangement joins TRBV11-2 to TRBJ2-1; 9 bases are shared with TRBD2. CDR1 is SGHAT and CDR2 is FQNNGV in the germline V gene. The V and J ends lost 1 base and 9 bases, in that order; junction bases with no gene match: 10. The CDR3 contains 16 residues. CDR3 sequence (DNA): TGTGCCAGCAGCTTAGTTGCGCGGGGGGGCTACGGTGAGCAGTTCTTC. Its translation is CASSLVARGGYGEQFF.

The genes are TRBV5-5 and TRBJ1-2; possibly TRBD1 for D (6 bases). Trimming pared 3 bases from V and 4 bases from J, leaving 13 bases between. The germline V gene encodes CDR1 SGHKS and CDR2 YYEKEE (reference sequence). CDR3 size: 14 residues. CDR3 sequence reads: CASSWAGDGYGYTF. CDR3 nucleotides: TGTGCCAGCAGCTGGGCAGGGGACGGCTATGGCTACACCTTC.

The chain couples TRBV2 to TRBJ2-7, with 7 bases aligning to TRBD1. CDR1 is SNHLY, CDR2 FYNNEI, per germline. CDR3 length: 14 residues. Trimming took 9 bases from V and 0 from J; bases not matched to a gene: 8. CDR3 region: CASRDGTASYEQYF. In DNA form, the CDR3 reads TGTGCCAGTAGAGATGGGACAGCCTCCTACGAGCAGTACTTC.

This chain links TRBV28 with TRBJ1-1; possible D gene TRBD1, 6 bases. With 5 bases removed from V and 1 base from J, the gap between germline ends came to 17 bases. The CDR3 contains 16 residues. Per the germline V gene, CDR1 is MDHEN and CDR2 is SYDVKM. CDR3 region: CASSLSPRGRNTEAFF. The CDR3 region has the DNA TGTGCCAGCAGTCTCTCACCCAGGGGCCGGAACACTGAAGCTTTCTTT.

The chain has TRBV5-6 and TRBJ2-7; a possible D gene is TRBD2 (6 bases). The CDR3 extends over 16 amino acids. Trimming left V 4 bases short and J 7 bases short, with 24 bases between. The V gene's germline CDR1 is SGHDT and CDR2 YYEEEE. The CDR3 sequence is CASSRRAGPQSGEQYF. The DNA of the CDR3 is TGTGCCAGCAGCCGTAGGGCGGGACCGCAGTCGGGGGAGCAGTACTTC.

The gene calls are TRBV5-1 and TRBJ2-6; TRBD1 agrees at 8 bases. The CDR3 is 17 residues long. CDR1 and CDR2 from the germline V gene are SGHRS and YFSETQ. Trimming at V came to 4 bases and at J to 0 bases, leaving 6 bases not matched to a gene. The DNA for the CDR3 is TGCGCCAGCAGCGGGGGACAGGCCCTCTCTGGGGCCAACGTCCTGACTTTC. Its protein is CASSGGQALSGANVLTF. The whole variable domain, remainder taken from reference TRBV5-1 and TRBJ2-6, is KAGVTQTPRYLIKTRGQQVTLSCSPISGHRSVSWYQQTPGQGLQFLFEYFSETQRNKGNFPGRFSGRQFSNSRSEMNVSTLELGDSALYLCASSGGQALSGANVLTFGAGSRLTVL.

The chain links TRBV19 to TRBJ1-2; no clear D gene. This CDR3 is 12 amino acids long. Germline CDR1 LNHDA, CDR2 SQIVND (reference sequence). V shed 6 bases and J shed 2 bases, with 7 bases lying between them. The CDR3, as DNA: TGTGCCAGTAGGGCGGAAAACTATGGCTACACCTTC. This translates into CASRAENYGYTF.

The rearrangement joins TRBV19 to TRBJ1-3; 7 positions match TRBD1. V gave up 11 bases and J gave up 0 bases; unmatched junction bases: 7. The CDR3 has 14 residues. The germline V gene encodes CDR1 LNHDA and CDR2 SQIVND (reference sequence). The CDR3 bases are TGTGCCGTCAGGGGGGATGGCTCTGGAAACACCATATATTTT. It specifies CAVRGDGSGNTIYF. The full variable domain, with the rest looked up from reference TRBV19 and TRBJ1-3, is DGGITQSPKYLFRKEGQNVTLSCEQNLNHDAMYWYRQDPGQGLRLIYYSQIVNDFQKGDIAEGYSVSREKKESFPLTVTSAQKNPTAFYLCAVRGDGSGNTIYFGEGSWLTVV.

V is TRBV29-1 and J is TRBJ1-3, with D unclear. Germline CDR1 reads SQVTM; CDR2 reads ANQGSEA. Trimming removed 6 bases from V and 0 bases from J, with 9 bases in between. This CDR3 region has 13 residues. DNA for the CDR3: TGCAGCGTCGGACTGACCTCTGGAAACACCATATATTTT. Translated: CSVGLTSGNTIYF.

The rearrangement joins TRBV13 to TRBJ1-2; TRBD1 is a possible D gene (6 bases). The germline V gene encodes CDR1 PRHDT and CDR2 FYEKMQ (reference sequence). The CDR3 totals 12 residues. The V gene lost 7 bases and the J gene lost 7 bases, with 13 bases spanning the gap. The CDR3 nucleotides are TGTGCCAGCACAGGGGCCCGGGGTGGCTACACCTTC. Its protein is CASTGARGGYTF. Supplemented by reference TRBV13 and TRBJ1-2, the full variable domain reads AAGVIQSPRHLIKEKRETATLKCYPIPRHDTVYWYQQGPGQDPQFLISFYEKMQSDKGSIPDRFSAQQFSDYHSELNMSSLELGDSALYFCASTGARGGYTFGSGTRLTVV.

This clone was detected only a few times. This chain links TRBV19 with TRBJ1-1, with D uncertain. Trimming took off 3 bases at V and 1 base at J, with 3 bases between the two ends. The CDR3 is made up of 12 amino acids. CDR1 and CDR2 (germline): LNHDA, SQIVND (reference sequence). This CDR3 is CASSIGNTEAFF. The CDR3 bases are TGTGCCAGTAGTATCGGGAACACTGAAGCTTTCTTT.

The rearrangement uses TRBV7-9 and TRBJ1-1; D remains unclear. The CDR3 contains 12 residues. Trimming cost V 5 bases and J 2 bases, with 6 bases left between them. CDR1 is SEHNR and CDR2 is FQNEAQ in the germline V gene (reference sequence). CDR3 DNA: TGTGCCAGCAGCCTTATTAACACTGAAGCTTTCTTT. Its protein is CASSLINTEAFF.

This rearrangement joins TRBV6-2 or TRBV6-3 to TRBJ2-7; weak D call: TRBD1 (6 bases). Germline V gene lookup returns CDR1 MNHEY and CDR2 SVGEGT. The V gene lost 2 bases and the J gene lost 0 bases, with 8 bases spanning the gap. CDR3 length: 14 residues. The CDR3 DNA reads as TGTGCCAGCAGTTACGGACAGTACTCCTACGAGCAGTACTTC. It translates to CASSYGQYSYEQYF.

V is TRBV4-2 and J is TRBJ2-3, with unresolved D. The germline V and J ends were trimmed by 1 base and 3 bases, with 11 bases remaining between them. CDR1 and CDR2 from the germline V gene are LGHNA and YNFKEQ. The CDR3 has 15 amino acids. CDR3 DNA: TGTGCCAGCAGCCAAGTGTCAGTCGCAACAGATACGCAGTATTTT. Amino acids: CASSQVSVATDTQYF.

V and J are TRBV6-5 and TRBJ1-4; 7 bases match TRBD1. CDR3 length: 14 residues. V trimming: 8 bases; J trimming: 1 base; junction bases outside the gene matches: 4. CDR1 and CDR2 from the germline V gene are MNHEY and SVGAGI. This CDR3 is CASQQGQTNEKLFF. CDR3 nucleotide sequence: TGTGCCAGCCAACAGGGGCAAACTAATGAAAAACTGTTTTTT.

This clone was observed a single time. The V call is TRBV10-3, the J call TRBJ1-3; D may be TRBD1 (5 bases). The length of the CDR3 is 13 residues. Trimming took 7 bases from V and 4 from J, leaving 11 bases between them. The germline gives CDR1 ENHRY, CDR2 SYGVKD. CDR3 bases: TGTGCCATCACCAACAGGTTGGGAAACACCATATATTTT. Translated: CAITNRLGNTIYF.

The V call is TRBV6-5, the J call TRBJ1-1; no reliable D call. Germline V CDR1 and CDR2: MNHEY, SVGAGI. CDR3 length equals 15 residues. Trimming cost V 5 bases and J 3 bases, with 16 bases left between them. The CDR3: CASSQETALYTEAFF. The CDR3 DNA reads TGTGCCAGCAGTCAGGAAACAGCACTTTACACTGAAGCTTTCTTT.